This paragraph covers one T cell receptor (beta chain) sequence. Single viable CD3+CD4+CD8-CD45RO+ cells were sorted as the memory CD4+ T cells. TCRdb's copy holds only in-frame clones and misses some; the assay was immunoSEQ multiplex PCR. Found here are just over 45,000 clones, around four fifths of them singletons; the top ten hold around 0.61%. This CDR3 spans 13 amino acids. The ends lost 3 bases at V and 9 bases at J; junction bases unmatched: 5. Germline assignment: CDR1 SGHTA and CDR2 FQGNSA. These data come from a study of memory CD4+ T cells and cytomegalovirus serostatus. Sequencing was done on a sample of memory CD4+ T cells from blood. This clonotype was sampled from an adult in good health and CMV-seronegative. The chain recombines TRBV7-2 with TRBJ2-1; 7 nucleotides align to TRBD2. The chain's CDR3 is CASSFSGGVEQFF. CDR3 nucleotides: TGTGCCAGCAGCTTCAGTGGGGGGGTTGAGCAGTTCTTC. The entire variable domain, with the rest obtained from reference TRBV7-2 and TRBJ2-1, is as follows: GAGVSQSPSNKVTEKGKDVELRCDPISGHTALYWYRQSLGQGLEFLIYFQGNSAPDKSGLPSDRFSAERTGGSVSTLTIQRTQQEDSAVYLCASSFSGGVEQFFGPGTRLTVL.